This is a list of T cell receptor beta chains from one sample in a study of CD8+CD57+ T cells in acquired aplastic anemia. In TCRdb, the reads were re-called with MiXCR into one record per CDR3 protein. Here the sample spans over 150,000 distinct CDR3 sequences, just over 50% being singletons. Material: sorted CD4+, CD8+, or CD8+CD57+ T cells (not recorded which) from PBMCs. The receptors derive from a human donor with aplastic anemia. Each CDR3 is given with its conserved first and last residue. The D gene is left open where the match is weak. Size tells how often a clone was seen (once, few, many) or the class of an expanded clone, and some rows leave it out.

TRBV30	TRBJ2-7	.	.	CAWKNRLVGTYEQYF	TGTGCCTGGAAAAATCGGCTAGTGGGAACCTACGAGCAGTACTTC
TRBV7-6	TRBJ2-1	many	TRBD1	CASSGKTGYNEQFF	TGTGCCAGCAGCGGAAAGACAGGGTACAATGAGCAGTTCTTC
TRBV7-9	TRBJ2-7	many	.	CASSLEGGEQYF	TGTGCCAGCAGCTTAGAAGGGGGCGAGCAGTACTTC
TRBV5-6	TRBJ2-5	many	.	CASRRWGGVETQYF	TGTGCCAGCAGGCGGTGGGGGGGCGTAGAGACCCAGTACTTC
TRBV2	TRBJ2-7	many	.	CASSVHSKARLIGYEQYF	TGTGCCAGCAGTGTACACAGCAAAGCCCGCTTAATTGGGTACGAGCAGTACTTC
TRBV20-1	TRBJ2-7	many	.	CSVSGMSSYEQYF	TGCAGTGTCTCCGGCATGAGCTCCTACGAGCAGTACTTC
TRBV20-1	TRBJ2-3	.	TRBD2	CSARSLTSGEDTQYF	TGCAGTGCTAGATCCCTGACTAGCGGGGAAGATACGCAGTATTTT
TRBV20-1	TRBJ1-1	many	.	CSAQAGTNTEAFF	TGCAGTGCTCAAGCAGGGACGAACACTGAAGCTTTCTTT
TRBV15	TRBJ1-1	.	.	CATSTTGYTEAFF	TGTGCCACCAGCACCACAGGGTACACTGAAGCTTTCTTT
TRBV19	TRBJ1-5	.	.	CASSMWRDQPQHF	TGTGCCAGTAGTATGTGGCGGGATCAGCCCCAGCATTTT
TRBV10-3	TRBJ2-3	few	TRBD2	CAISESGADTQYF	TGTGCCATCAGTGAGAGCGGGGCAGATACGCAGTATTTT
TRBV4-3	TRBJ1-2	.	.	CASSQEVPGDYYGYTF	TGCGCCAGCAGCCAAGAGGTTCCAGGGGACTACTATGGCTACACCTTC
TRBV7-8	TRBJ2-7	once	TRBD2	CASSFGLAGTYEQYF	TGTGCCAGCAGCTTCGGACTAGCGGGAACCTACGAGCAGTACTTC
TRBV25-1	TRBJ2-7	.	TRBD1	CASSQPGQGNYEQYF	TGTGCCAGCAGCCAACCGGGACAGGGGAACTACGAGCAGTACTTC
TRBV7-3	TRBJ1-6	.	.	CARDAGLDNSPLHF	TGTGCTAGAGACGCAGGGCTAGATAATTCACCCCTCCACTTT
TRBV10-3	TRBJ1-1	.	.	CATRGDGNTEAFF	TGTGCCACCAGAGGAGACGGGAACACTGAAGCTTTCTTT
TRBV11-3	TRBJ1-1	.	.	CASSLPTLGTEAFF	TGTGCCAGCAGCTTACCAACGCTCGGCACTGAAGCTTTCTTT
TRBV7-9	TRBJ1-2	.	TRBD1	CASSQRTGKLEGCTF	TGTGCCAGCAGCCAAAGGACAGGGAAATTGGAGGGCTGCACCTTC
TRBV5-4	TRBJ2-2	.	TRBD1	CASGRQGSRTGELFF	TGTGCCAGCGGGAGACAGGGCTCGCGGACCGGGGAGCTGTTTTTT
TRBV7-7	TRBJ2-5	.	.	CASSPLGYQETQYF	TGTGCCAGCAGCCCCCTAGGTTACCAAGAGACCCAGTACTTC
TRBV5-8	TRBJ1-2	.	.	CASSGERNNYGYTF	TGTGCCAGCAGCGGGGAACGTAATAACTATGGCTACACCTTC
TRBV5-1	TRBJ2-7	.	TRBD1	CASSLARTGPYEQYF	TGCGCCAGCAGCTTGGCCAGGACAGGGCCTTACGAGCAGTACTTC
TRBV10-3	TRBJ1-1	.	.	CAIRTSHTEAFF	TGTGCCATCAGGACCAGCCACACTGAAGCTTTCTTT
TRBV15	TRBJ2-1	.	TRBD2	CASSPSGGSAEQFF	TGTGCCAGCTCACCTAGCGGGGGGTCGGCTGAGCAGTTCTTC
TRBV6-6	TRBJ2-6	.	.	CASSYSMPPGANVLTF	TGTGCCAGCAGTTACTCGATGCCTCCTGGGGCCAACGTCCTGACTTTC
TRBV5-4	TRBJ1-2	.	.	CASSLAGDYGYTF	TGTGCCAGCAGCTTGGCAGGGGACTATGGCTACACCTTC
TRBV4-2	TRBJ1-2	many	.	CASSQDLTRDIDGYTF	TGCGCCAGCAGCCAAGATCTGACCAGGGATATAGATGGCTACACCTTC
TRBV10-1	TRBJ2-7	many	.	CASSEFRGPYEQYF	TGCGCCAGCAGTGAGTTTCGGGGCCCCTACGAGCAGTACTTC